This T cell receptor beta chain was found in a study of graft-versus-host responses after intestinal transplantation. As regards this clone: Its matching antigen is unknown.

CDR1 and CDR2 (germline): ENHRY, SYGVKD. This CDR3 spans 13 amino acids. V lost 1 base to trimming and J lost 6 bases, with 9 bases between them. Profiling relied on immunoSEQ multiplex PCR, and the TCRdb table lists in-frame clones only, not all of them. The table records more than 90,000 clones, 90% to 95% of them present only once. J is TRBJ1-2 and V is TRBV10-3; D is uncertain. Material: unstimulated CD8+ T cells sorted from spleen or lymph node cells, obtained before transplant. The origin of this receptor is a human donor who was the organ donor for an intestinal transplant. The CDR3 sequence is CAISEYMRHGYTF. The CDR3 DNA reads TGTGCCATCAGTGAGTATATGAGACATGGCTACACCTTC.